This TCR beta chain was retrieved from a study of technical replicates of blood from a few donors (dated 2017 in TCRdb). The trim is 8 bases for V and 2 bases for J, with a gap of 20 bases between the germline ends. From its cysteine to its phenylalanine, the CDR3 spans 15 amino acids. Just CDR3 DNA is preserved here, 45 bases in frame from base 1. CDR1 and CDR2 are drawn from the germline V gene: SQVTM, ANQGSEA. The method behind the library was the immunoSEQ multiplex PCR assay. This is the immuneACCESS table as TCRdb keeps it, with only in-frame sequences that have V and J called. A part of the clones is gone; compared with another copy, unresolved V genes explain less than half, and the rest is unexplained. The sample profile shows tens of thousands of clones; 85% to 95% of them were found once. The ten largest clones represent just over 0.25% of the sample. Of note for this clone: There is no known antigen for this receptor. Base qualities are not at hand, and no much larger clone is one base apart.

The TCR sequence derives from a human donor in good health. Recombination connected TRBV29-1 to TRBJ2-3, with TRBD1 tentatively as D gene (6 bases match). Source material: T cells isolated from PBMCs. For the CDR3, the sequence is CSSQGGYSPTDTQYF. The sequence in DNA is TGCAGCTCTCAAGGGGGTTACTCCCCCACAGATACGCAGTATTTT.